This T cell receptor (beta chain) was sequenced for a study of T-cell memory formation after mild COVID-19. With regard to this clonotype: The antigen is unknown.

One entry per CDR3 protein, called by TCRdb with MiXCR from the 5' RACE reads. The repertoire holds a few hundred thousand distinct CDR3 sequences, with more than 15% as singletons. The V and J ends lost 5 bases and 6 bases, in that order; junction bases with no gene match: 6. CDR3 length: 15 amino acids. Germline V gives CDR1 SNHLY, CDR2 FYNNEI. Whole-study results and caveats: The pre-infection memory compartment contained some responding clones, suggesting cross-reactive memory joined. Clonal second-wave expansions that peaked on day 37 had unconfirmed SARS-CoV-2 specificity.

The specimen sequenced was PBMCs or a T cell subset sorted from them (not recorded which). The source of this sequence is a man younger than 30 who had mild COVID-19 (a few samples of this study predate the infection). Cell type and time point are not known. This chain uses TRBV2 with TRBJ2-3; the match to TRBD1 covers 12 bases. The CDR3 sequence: CASSYGTGGFDTQYF. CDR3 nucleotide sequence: TGTGCCAGCAGTTACGGGACAGGGGGCTTTGATACGCAGTATTTT.